This TCR beta chain was captured by sequencing in a study of T cell repertoires in cytomegalovirus infection. TCRdb passed the reads through MiXCR, listing each CDR3 protein once. Found here are about 200,000 distinct CDR3 sequences, 9.5% of them singletons; the top ten hold about 4.6%. The germline V gene has CDR1 MDHEN and CDR2 SYDVKM. Trimming removed 8 bases from V and 4 bases from J; junction bases left unmatched: 14. The CDR3 has 17 amino acids. This clonotype showed up many times. The specimen was PBMCs. The genes are TRBV28 and TRBJ2-3; 11 bases match TRBD2. The clonotype was recovered from a human donor in good health (CMV status not recorded). Some clones in this sample may be carry-over from other donors' samples. The CDR3 loop is CASGRTIGTSGADTQYF. The CDR3 DNA sequence: TGTGCCAGCGGAAGGACGATTGGGACTAGCGGTGCAGATACGCAGTATTTT.